This T cell receptor (beta chain) comes out of a study of CD8 T cells in ankylosing spondylitis. Whole-study results and caveats: CD8+ cells made up the disease-linked clones, which were relatively rare in peripheral blood. According to the report, clones linked to the disease were significantly enriched in matched synovial fluid samples taken from ankylosing spondylitis patients. In ankylosing spondylitis blood, a motif of about eight highly homologous TCR beta variants appeared characteristic.

TCRdb reanalysed the 5' RACE reads using MiXCR and keeps one entry per CDR3 protein. The sample holds roughly 440,000 distinct CDR3 sequences, roughly 17% seen once. To note about this clonotype: Antigen: not known.

CDR3 length: 14 residues. Germline V gene sequence: CDR1 DFQATT, CDR2 SNEGSKA (reference sequence). Trimming cost V 3 bases and J 4 bases; bases outside gene matches: 5. This chain uses TRBV20-1 with TRBJ1-5; 8 bases fit TRBD1. This receptor was taken from a male donor with ankylosing spondylitis. Specimen: blood, either unsorted or a sorted T cell fraction (not recorded which). CDR3 loop: CSASVRQGNQPQHF. DNA of the CDR3: TGCAGTGCTAGTGTGCGACAGGGGAATCAGCCCCAGCATTTT.